This T cell receptor (beta chain) derives from a study of shared clonotypes between healthy human individuals. Trimming took off 4 bases at V and 4 bases at J, with 13 bases between the two ends. Germline V gene lookup returns CDR1 SEHNR and CDR2 FQNEAQ (reference sequence). The CDR3 is 14 residues long. Over several immunoSEQ plates, each subset's genomic DNA was distributed in even portions. Profiled with immunoSEQ multiplex PCR; TCRdb holds only in-frame clones, not every one. The table lists some 1 million clones, around 76% of them singletons. The V gene is TRBV7-9, the J gene TRBJ1-2, with D possibly TRBD1 on 5 matching bases. Sequencing was carried out using memory CD4+ T cells sorted from blood. Subset in this sample: CD45RA-negative fraction. This TCR was sampled from a man between 18 and 35 years old in good health. Written as DNA, the CDR3 is TGTGCCAGCAGCTCCGGGACCGTCATCTATGGCTACACCTTC. This sequence encodes CASSSGTVIYGYTF.